The 22 T cell receptor beta chains below all came from one sample that was sequenced in a study of cytomegalovirus exposure and HLA in healthy donors. The PCR contained 60 Vbeta and 13 Jbeta primers. Method: immunoSEQ multiplex PCR; TCRdb's copy keeps in-frame clones and lacks some. The sample has fewer than 150,000 clones, approximately 15% seen once. The sequenced sample consisted of PBMCs. The receptors were gathered from a woman younger than 30 in good health and CMV-seronegative.

The J gene is TRBJ1-2, the V gene TRBV2, with 9 positions matching TRBD1. Germline CDR1 is SNHLY and CDR2 is FYNNEI. The CDR3 runs to 17 residues. V was pared by 6 bases and J by 4 bases, with 15 bases of the junction left unmatched. The CDR3 spells CASRDPSRTGVGYGYTF. In nucleotides, the CDR3 is TGTGCCAGCAGGGACCCCTCCCGGACAGGGGTAGGCTATGGCTACACCTTC.

This clone was seen a few times. The rearrangement uses TRBV27 and TRBJ2-1; TRBD2 matches at 8 bases. CDR3 size: 14 residues. The ends lost 7 bases at V and 6 bases at J; junction bases unmatched: 8. Per germline, CDR1 MNHEY and CDR2 SMNVEV (reference sequence). The CDR3 DNA is TGTGCCAGCACTCCCGGGAGGGCCCTCAATGAGCAGTTCTTC. Protein: CASTPGRALNEQFF.

This rearrangement joins TRBV28 to TRBJ1-1; D is possibly TRBD1 (6 bases). Trimming cost V 8 bases and J 1 base, with 17 bases left between them. Germline loops: CDR1 MDHEN, CDR2 SYDVKM. The length of the CDR3 is 15 residues. CDR3 amino acids: CASSQNRQANTEAFF. CDR3 in DNA: TGTGCCAGCTCCCAAAACCGACAGGCGAACACTGAAGCTTTCTTT.

This clone was seen many times. V gene TRBV9 combines with J gene TRBJ2-7; D not resolved. The CDR3 has 14 residues. V was trimmed by 0 bases and J by 6 bases, leaving 13 bases between them. Germline-derived CDR1 and CDR2 are SGDLS and YYNGEE. The CDR3 nucleotides read TGTGCCAGCAGCGTAGAACAGTCGGATCGCGAGCAGTACTTC. Its protein product is CASSVEQSDREQYF.

This clone was recorded a few times. As DNA, the CDR3 is TGTGCCAGCAGCTCCAACAGGGGGCCGCGGGAGCTGTTTTTT. Its protein product is CASSSNRGPRELFF. V is TRBV5-4 and J is TRBJ2-2; 9 bases line up with TRBD1. This CDR3 comprises 14 residues. Germline loops: CDR1 SGHNT, CDR2 YYREEE (reference sequence). V trimming: 3 bases; J trimming: 9 bases; junction bases outside the gene matches: 6.

There are a few counts of this clone. CDR3 amino acids: CASSTRDRNYEQYF. In DNA form, the CDR3 reads TGTGCCAGCAGTACCCGGGACAGGAACTACGAGCAGTACTTC. The rearrangement uses TRBV27 and TRBJ2-7; TRBD1 matches at 8 bases. The CDR3 consists of 14 residues. V lost 5 bases and J lost 3; bases outside the gene matches: 6. Looked up from germline, CDR1 is MNHEY and CDR2 is SMNVEV (reference sequence).

The chain has TRBV18 and TRBJ1-1; 8 nucleotides line up with TRBD1. This CDR3 region has 14 residues. V trimming: 2 bases; J trimming: 4 bases; junction bases outside the gene matches: 3. CDR1 KGHSH and CDR2 LQKENI come from the germline V gene. CDR3 loop: CASSPGQGGTEAFF. Here the CDR3 DNA reads TGTGCCAGCTCACCAGGACAGGGAGGCACTGAAGCTTTCTTT.

The V gene is TRBV5-1, the J gene TRBJ2-7; 9 bases line up with TRBD1. The J segment lost 2 bases and the V segment lost 4 bases, leaving 10 bases of the junction unmatched. Germline CDR1 is SGHRS and CDR2 is YFSETQ. The CDR3 sequence is 16 residues long. DNA of the CDR3: TGCGCCAGCAGCACTGGGACAGGGATCGTTCCCTACGAGCAGTACTTC. As protein: CASSTGTGIVPYEQYF.

This rearrangement joins TRBV11-1 to TRBJ2-2; D gene ambiguous. Germline V gene data show CDR1 as SGHAT and CDR2 as FQDESV (reference sequence). Between the trimmed V and J ends, which lost 5 bases and 6 bases, there was a span of 13 bases. This CDR3 contains 14 residues. For the CDR3, the DNA is TGTGCCAGCAGCCCAGGTCGAAGCCCCGGGGAGCTGTTTTTT. Protein sequence: CASSPGRSPGELFF. Full variable domain (remainder filled in from reference TRBV11-1 and TRBJ2-2): EAEVAQSPRYKITEKSQAVAFWCDPISGHATLYWYRQILGQGPELLVQFQDESVVDDSQLPKDRFSAERLKGVDSTLKIQPAELGDSAMYLCASSPGRSPGELFFGEGSRLTVL.

This rearrangement joins TRBV13 to TRBJ1-6; a weak D match, TRBD1 (6 bases). V dropped 3 bases and J dropped 0 bases, with 12 bases sitting between them. Germline CDR1 is PRHDT and CDR2 is FYEKMQ (reference sequence). This CDR3 has 17 residues. CDR3 coding DNA: TGTGCCAGCAGCTTTGGACAGTCGAGCTCCTATAATTCACCCCTCCACTTT. Amino acid sequence: CASSFGQSSSYNSPLHF.

This clone turned up a few times. The chain recombines TRBV7-2 with TRBJ2-7; D might be TRBD1 (6 bases). The CDR3 is made up of 14 amino acids. The V and J ends lost 4 bases and 2 bases respectively, with 12 bases between them. Germline assignment: CDR1 SGHTA and CDR2 FQGNSA. DNA for the CDR3: TGTGCCAGCAGCTGGGCGACAGGAACCTACGAGCAGTACTTC. Its translation: CASSWATGTYEQYF.

This chain joins TRBV30 and TRBJ1-2; D not resolved. The CDR3 spans 16 residues. Per germline, CDR1 GTSNPN and CDR2 SVGIG (reference sequence). V lost 0 bases to trimming and J lost 0 bases, with 14 bases between them. Here the CDR3 reads CAWSVRSSRSNYGYTF. CDR3 bases: TGTGCCTGGAGTGTACGGAGCAGCCGATCTAACTATGGCTACACCTTC.

This clone was seen a handful of times. This chain connects TRBV2 to TRBJ1-2; D is possibly TRBD1 (6 bases). In germline, CDR1 is SNHLY, CDR2 FYNNEI. The length of the CDR3 is 16 residues. The ends were cut back, 6 bases at V and 0 bases at J, with 17 bases in the middle. For the CDR3, the DNA is TGTGCCAGCAGACGGCTACGGGACACCGCTAACTATGGCTACACCTTC. This translates into CASRRLRDTANYGYTF. Filled out from reference TRBV2 and TRBJ1-2, the complete variable domain reads EPEVTQTPSHQVTQMGQEVILRCVPISNHLYFYWYRQILGQKVEFLVSFYNNEISEKSEIFDDQFSVERPDGSNFTLKIRSTKLEDSAMYFCASRRLRDTANYGYTFGSGTRLTVV.

The sample holds a few counts of this clone. V usage is TRBV10-3 and J usage is TRBJ2-2, with 9 bases lining up with TRBD2. Per germline, CDR1 ENHRY and CDR2 SYGVKD. V lost 2 bases, J lost 1 base, and 5 bases stayed unmatched. This CDR3 comprises 17 residues. The CDR3 protein is CAISEALLAGNTGELFF. CDR3 nucleotides: TGTGCCATCAGTGAGGCACTACTAGCGGGGAACACCGGGGAGCTGTTTTTT.

The J gene is TRBJ1-2, the V gene TRBV30, with D perhaps matching TRBD1 (6 bases). Trimming shortened V by 0 bases and J by 4 bases, and 15 bases separated the two germline ends. The CDR3 totals 15 residues. CDR1 is GTSNPN, CDR2 SVGIG, per germline (reference sequence). The CDR3 is CAWSVQGLSCYGYTF. The CDR3 DNA reads as TGTGCCTGGAGTGTACAGGGTCTGTCCTGCTATGGCTACACCTTC.

This clone has more than one count but fewer than ten. The chain couples TRBV5-1 to TRBJ2-2, with 8 bases lining up with TRBD2. V dropped 4 bases and J dropped 4; count of bases not matched to a gene: 6. The CDR3 runs to 15 residues. The germline CDR1 and CDR2 sequences are SGHRS and YFSETQ. CDR3 protein: CASSRGLESTGELFF. The CDR3 bases are TGCGCCAGCAGCAGGGGACTAGAGAGCACCGGGGAGCTGTTTTTT.

The V call is TRBV4-1, the J call TRBJ2-7; D uncertain. This CDR3 contains 13 residues. V lost 1 base and J 4 bases, leaving 8 bases between the germline ends. In germline, CDR1 is MGHRA, CDR2 YSYEKL. CDR3 region: CASSQGPEYEQYF. In DNA, the CDR3 is TGCGCCAGCAGCCAAGGCCCCGAGTACGAGCAGTACTTC.

This chain uses TRBV15 with TRBJ2-5; D is ambiguous. This CDR3 is 11 amino acids long. From germline, CDR1 is LNHNV and CDR2 YYDKDF (reference sequence). With 5 bases removed from V and 2 bases from J, the gap between germline ends came to 3 bases. DNA of the CDR3: TGTGCCACCAGCGCGCAAGAGACCCAGTACTTC. The encoded protein is CATSAQETQYF.

V is TRBV4-2 and J is TRBJ2-2, with TRBD1 as a possible D gene (7 bases). V shed 1 base and J shed 4 bases, with 16 bases lying between them. CDR1 is LGHNA and CDR2 is YNFKEQ in the germline V gene. The CDR3 totals 17 residues. The CDR3 spells CASSQGGRGRGTGELFF. The CDR3 DNA follows: TGTGCCAGCAGCCAAGGGGGAAGGGGGCGGGGCACCGGGGAGCTGTTTTTT.

The chain links TRBV27 to TRBJ2-1; TRBD2 aligns across 10 bases. The CDR3 is 15 residues long. In germline, CDR1 is MNHEY, CDR2 SMNVEV (reference sequence). The ends lost 8 bases at V and 4 bases at J; junction bases unmatched: 8. The CDR3 region is CASASGRMGYNEQFF. CDR3 coding DNA: TGTGCCAGCGCTAGCGGGAGAATGGGTTACAATGAGCAGTTCTTC.

This chain uses TRBV6-6 with TRBJ2-2; D is perhaps TRBD1 (6 bases). V lost 0 bases and J 8 bases, leaving 7 bases between the germline ends. The CDR3 totals 13 residues. Germline values: CDR1 MNHNY, CDR2 SVGAGI (reference sequence). The CDR3 DNA follows: TGTGCCAGCAGTTACTCGAGGGGGGGGGAGCTGTTTTTT. Translated, it gives CASSYSRGGELFF.

V gene TRBV19 combines with J gene TRBJ2-7; D gene uncertain. Germline CDR1 LNHDA, CDR2 SQIVND (reference sequence). The V and J ends lost 4 bases and 0 bases respectively, with 10 bases between them. CDR3 length equals 14 residues. CDR3 protein: CASSKAPNSYEQYF. For the CDR3, the DNA is TGTGCCAGTAGTAAAGCACCCAACTCCTACGAGCAGTACTTC.